This T cell receptor beta chain was sequenced in a study of CD4 T cells in relation to SARS-CoV-2 and coronaviruses. The overall study: After roughly 11 days of antigen culture, PBMC TCR beta CDR3s were sequenced.

Unexposed donor CD4+ T cells date from about 2011-2018, before the COVID-19 pandemic. CD4+ T cells were isolated from the cells after around eleven days of culture. As cell numbers allowed, unexposed-donor CD4+ T cells faced SARS-CoV-2 S/N and four cold-coronavirus spikes. The method was immunoSEQ multiplex PCR; TCRdb's version includes in-frame clones alone and lacks a portion of them. This table holds 25,000 to 30,000 clones, about 79% found once. On this clone: Its target is unknown.

J was trimmed by 2 bases and V by 6 bases; bases with no gene match: 16. This CDR3 is 19 amino acids long. CDR1 is MNHEY and CDR2 is SMNVEV in the germline V gene (reference sequence). The rearrangement links TRBV27 to TRBJ1-4; 9 positions agree with TRBD1. Sequences were obtained from CD4+ T cells from PBMCs, cultured in vitro. The receptor's source is a human donor in good health. CDR3 in amino acids: CASRPAGTGSGGTNEKLFF. The CDR3 nucleotides read TGTGCCAGCAGACCAGCCGGGACAGGGAGTGGGGGGACTAATGAAAAACTGTTTTTT. Supplemented by reference TRBV27 and TRBJ1-4, the full variable domain reads EAQVTQNPRYLITVTGKKLTVTCSQNMNHEYMSWYRQDPGLGLRQIYYSMNVEVTDKGDVPEGYKVSRKEKRNFPLILESPSPNQTSLYFCASRPAGTGSGGTNEKLFFGSGTQLSVL.